This T cell receptor (beta chain) was obtained from a study of blood T cells in healthy people across ages (dated by TCRdb to the mid-2010s). In the study overall: In model experiments, template switching captured about one uniquely barcoded TCR beta cDNA molecule for every two T cells. To track age-related changes in TCR beta repertoire diversity, the study relied on deep sequencing normalized with unique cDNA molecular identifiers. The donors were divided into four age groups: young (average approximately 16 years), middle-aged (approximately 39), aged (approximately 64) and long-lived (around 87). To avoid experimental bias, donors of different ages were randomly spread across the sequencing lanes. Two additional independent replicas of 1 million unique cDNA reads from the same blood draw were analyzed for two donors (one aged 18 to 30 and one aged 80 or older). On the study overall, not on this receptor specifically: Observed TCR beta diversity per million T cells fell roughly linearly with age, and a significant reduction was already apparent by age roughly 40. Estimates of total diversity from one million sequenced T cells were regarded as lower bounds and underestimates. A strong correlation was found between observed TCR beta diversity and the percentage of naive T cells measured by flow cytometry. Because profiling used bulk unsorted PBMCs, naive and antigen-experienced compartments could not be compared conclusively. Compared with the aged group, the long-lived group had more naive CD4+ T cells, fewer expanded clones and increased TCR diversity, suggesting age selection. Because the CMV infection status of the donors was unknown, age-related changes in expanded clonotypes may potentially have been confounded.

Receptor libraries were prepared by 5' RACE. For sequencing, an Illumina HiSeq 2500 was employed. A second PCR of roughly 6 to 11 cycles was run with a J-beta primer mix and a sample-barcoded 5' primer. A unique molecular identifier was introduced onto each TCR beta cDNA molecule by a template-switch 5' adaptor carrying 12 random nucleotides. Each sample yielded at least 3 million CDR3-containing paired-end reads. First-strand cDNA synthesis was performed from all RNA using the Mint cDNA synthesis kit, with priming by a TRBC-specific oligonucleotide. All cDNA was treated with uracil-DNA glycosylase and then went through a first 18-cycle PCR with the universal primers M1SS and BC2_uni_R. In the original analysis: Each sample was normalized by randomly selecting 1 million high-quality reads, each carrying a distinct molecular identifier. Reads with shared molecular identifiers were discarded instead of being binned into consensus sequences. MiTCR, run with a Q25 quality threshold and the strictest error-elimination algorithm, handled CDR3 identification, clonotype clustering and error correction. A nonparametric unseen species model using Euler transformation provided a lower-bound estimate of total TCR beta diversity. TCRdb reran the public reads through fastp at Q25 and MiXCR, keeping productive beta chains. Under each unique CDR3 protein, matching rows form one entry showing the most common genes and DNA. The V and J calls were not made by the authors but by TCRdb's processing. In this sample the table shows approximately 940,000 distinct CDR3 sequences, 40% to 60% of which occur a single time. Around 15% of the sample goes to the ten largest clones.

Deletion took 7 bases off V and 3 bases off J, with a span of 18 bases between the germline ends. The CDR3 spans 15 residues, from the cysteine through the phenylalanine. Solely the CDR3 DNA is kept, with 45 bases framed from the first base. For this clonotype: No antigen is known for it. Per-base qualities were not stored, and no clone one base away is much larger.

The 39 donors, aged about 6 to 95 years, were systemically healthy Caucasian individuals from Russia. Each donor gave ten milliliters of peripheral blood, collected into EDTA-treated Vacutainer tubes. PBMCs were isolated by Ficoll-Paque density-gradient centrifugation, with at least 6 million obtained per sample. Trizol reagent was used to extract total RNA from the PBMCs, yielding at least 5 micrograms per sample. For every donor, flow cytometry on a PBMC aliquot measured the percentage of naive CD45RAhigh/CD27high T cells. Sequencing was carried out using blood. The clonotype was recovered from a man between 25 and 39 years old in good health. This sequence uses TRBV12-3 or TRBV12-4 and TRBJ1-2; the D segment could be TRBD1, given 5 matching bases. The CDR3 amino acid sequence is: CASTVMGEEDYGYTF. The nucleotides read TGTGCCAGCACCGTGATGGGGGAGGAGGACTATGGCTACACCTTC.